This T cell receptor (beta chain) was recovered during a study of shared clonotypes between healthy human individuals. Study context: Plates per donor: three CD4 naive, three CD4 memory, two CD8 naive, one CD8 memory.

V lost 1 base, J lost 3 bases, and 3 bases stayed unmatched. The V gene's germline CDR1 is SGHTS and CDR2 YDEGEE. CDR3 length equals 14 residues. TCRdb's table, derived via immunoSEQ multiplex PCR, lists solely in-frame clones and lacks some. The repertoire includes about 700,000 clones, approximately 79% of them detected once, and about 1.8% sits in the top ten. The sequenced sample was memory CD4+ T cells sorted from blood. Noted subset: CD45RA-negative fraction. The chain has TRBV5-8 and TRBJ2-7, with 8 bases identical to TRBD2. The sequence derives from a woman in her thirties in good health. The CDR3: CASSLYGRDYEQYF. The CDR3 nucleotides read TGTGCCAGCAGCTTGTACGGGAGGGACTACGAGCAGTACTTC.